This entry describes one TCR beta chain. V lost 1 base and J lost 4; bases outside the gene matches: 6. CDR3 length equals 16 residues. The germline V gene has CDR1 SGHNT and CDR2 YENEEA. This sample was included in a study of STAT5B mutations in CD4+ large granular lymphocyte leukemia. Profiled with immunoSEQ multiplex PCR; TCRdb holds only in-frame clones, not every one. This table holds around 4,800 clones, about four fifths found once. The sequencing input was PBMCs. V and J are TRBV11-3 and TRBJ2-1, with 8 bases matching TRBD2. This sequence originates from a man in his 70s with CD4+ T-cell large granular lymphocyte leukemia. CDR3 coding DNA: TGTGCCAGCAGCTTAGGAACTAGCGGAGTGTACAATGAGCAGTTCTTC. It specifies CASSLGTSGVYNEQFF.